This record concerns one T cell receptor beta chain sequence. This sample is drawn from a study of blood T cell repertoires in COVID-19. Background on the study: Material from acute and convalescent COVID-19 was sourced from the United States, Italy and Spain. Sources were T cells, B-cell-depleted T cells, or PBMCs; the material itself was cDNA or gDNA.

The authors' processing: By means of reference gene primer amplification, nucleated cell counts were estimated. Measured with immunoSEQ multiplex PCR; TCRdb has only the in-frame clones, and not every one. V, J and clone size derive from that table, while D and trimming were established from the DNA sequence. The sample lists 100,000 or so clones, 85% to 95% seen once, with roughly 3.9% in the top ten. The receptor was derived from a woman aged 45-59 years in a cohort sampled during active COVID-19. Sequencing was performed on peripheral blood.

The CDR3 region has the DNA TGTGCCAGCAGCCCGACAGGGATAGGAAACACCATATATTTT. Amino acid sequence: CASSPTGIGNTIYF. The chain employs TRBV7-3 and TRBJ1-3; TRBD1 matches at 7 bases. The CDR3 is 14 residues long. J lost 4 bases, V lost 5 bases, and 5 bases had no gene match. In germline, CDR1 is SGHTA, CDR2 FQGTGA. Using reference TRBV7-3 and TRBJ1-3 for the parts outside the CDR3, the full variable domain is GAGVSQTPSNKVTEKGKYVELRCDPISGHTALYWYRQSLGQGPEFLIYFQGTGAADDSGLPNDRFFAVRPEGSVSTLKIQRTERGDSAVYLCASSPTGIGNTIYFGEGSWLTVV.